This passage covers 32 T cell receptor delta chains from one sample sequenced in a study of gamma delta lymphoproliferative disorders and STAT genes. TCRdb re-called the multiplex PCR reads via CATT. The sample holds about 3,400 delta-chain clones, roughly 1.1% seen once. PBMCs from patients and controls supplied the genomic DNA for sequencing. Input material: blood. The receptors originated from a human donor in good health.

About this clone: This likely traces to a read error, being one base from a far larger clone. Other DNA sequences in the sample encode the same CDR3. V usage is TRDV2 and J usage is TRDJ3; 8 positions agree with TRDD3. This CDR3 has 20 residues. J gave up 0 bases and V 0 bases, and 9 bases lay outside the gene matches. Germline V gives CDR1 GEAIGNYY, CDR2 EKD. As DNA, the CDR3 is TGTGCCTGTGACACCGTGCTGGGGGACAAGAGCTCCTGGGACACCCGACAGATGTTTTTC. Encoded protein: CACDTVLGDKSSWDTRQMFF.

This clone was seen only a few times. TCRdb shows a much larger clone's protein in place of this DNA's translation, and the two differ at residue 10, likely through a read error; the protein shown is translated from the DNA. The chain combines TRDV2 with TRDJ1; TRDD3 matches at 13 bases. CDR3 length: 15 amino acids. Germline assignment: CDR1 GEAIGNYY and CDR2 EKD. V was pared by 4 bases and J by 3 bases, with 4 bases of the junction left unmatched. CDR3 coding DNA: TGTGCCTGTGAGCAACTGGGGGATACGGCCGATAAACTCATCTTT. It is translated as CACEQLGDTADKLIF.

In its sample, this clone was seen a few times. The likely explanation is a read error, given a far larger clone one base away. The genes are TRDV2 and TRDJ3; TRDD3 aligns across 10 bases. The CDR3 covers 23 residues. CDR1 is GEAIGNYY and CDR2 is EKD in the germline V gene. DNA of the CDR3: TGTGCCTGTAACACCGTCTCTGGAGGGGGATACGCCTCGCAGGACTGGGACACCCGACAGATGTTTTTC. Amino acids: CACNTVSGGGYASQDWDTRQMFF.

As concerns this clone: This probably arose from a read error, given a far larger clone one base away. Additional DNA sequences in this sample encode the identical CDR3. This chain connects TRDV2 to TRDJ1; 10 bases agree with TRDD3. The CDR3 is 15 amino acids. Germline loops: CDR1 GEAIGNYY, CDR2 EKD. CDR3 region: CACDGLGDNTDKLIF. CDR3 DNA sequence: TGTGCCTGTGACGGTCTGGGGGATAACACTGATAAACTCATCTTT.

The called J gene is TRDJ1, whereas the V gene has no call; the tabulated D call, TRDD3, remains unverified against the DNA. CDR3 length: 18 residues. CDR3 amino acids: CASLRSLGDSPYTDKLIF. Written as DNA, the CDR3 is TGTGCCTCCCTACGCTCACTGGGGGATTCCCCGTACACCGATAAACTCATCTTT.

In regard to this clone: The protein given by TCRdb reflects a much larger clone and differs at residues 5 and 8 from this DNA's translation, likely from a read error; the protein shown is the DNA's translation. This CDR3 is CACDGLGELMELIF. The CDR3 bases are TGTGCCTGTGACGGTCTCGGGGAATTAATGGAACTCATCTTT. This chain links TRDV2 with TRDJ1; a possible D gene is TRDD3 (5 bases). The CDR3 consists of 14 residues. Trimming cost V 3 bases and J 9 bases, with 19 bases left between them. Germline V CDR1 and CDR2: GEAIGNYY, EKD.

About this clone: TCRdb records a much larger clone's protein for this DNA, with a difference at residue 13 that likely arises from a read error; the protein given is the translation of the DNA. V and J are TRDV2 and TRDJ1; D not certain. V dropped 0 bases and J dropped 3 bases, with 22 bases sitting between them. This CDR3 comprises 18 residues. From germline, CDR1 is GEAIGNYY and CDR2 EKD. CDR3 loop: CACDTVGTPKGNADKLIF. CDR3 sequence (DNA): TGTGCCTGTGACACCGTTGGGACCCCCAAGGGCAACGCCGATAAACTCATCTTT.

The sample holds a few counts of this clone. A read error is the likely source, as a far larger clone sits one nucleotide away. Other DNA sequences in the same sample also yield this CDR3. This chain uses TRDV2 with TRDJ3; TRDD3 agrees at 9 bases. Germline V lookup: CDR1 GEAIGNYY, CDR2 EKD. V lost 1 base, J lost 0 bases, and 15 bases stayed unmatched. The CDR3 has 22 residues. DNA of the CDR3: TGTGCCTGTGACACACGCGTACTGGGGGACACGCTTCGCTCCTGGGACACCCGACAGATGTTTTTC. It is translated as CACDTRVLGDTLRSWDTRQMFF.

The sample holds a few counts of this clone. This is likely an artifact of a read error, given a far larger clone one base away. Distinct nucleotide sequences in the sample also encode this CDR3. The rearrangement joins TRDV2 to TRDJ3, with D perhaps TRDD3 (6 bases). From germline, CDR1 is GEAIGNYY and CDR2 EKD. V lost 0 bases and J lost 0, with 20 bases in between. CDR3 length: 21 residues. The CDR3 here is CACDTAGTGGSSSWDTRQMFF. The CDR3 nucleotides are TGTGCCTGTGACACCGCGGGCACCGGGGGAAGTAGCTCCTGGGACACCCGACAGATGTTTTTC.

This clone is classed as medium-sized. The CDR3 DNA is TGTGCTCTTGGGGAACCAGACTTCCCCAGCCCCTGGGTGACCGATAAACTCATCTTT. The encoded protein is CALGEPDFPSPWVTDKLIF. The genes are TRDV1 and TRDJ1; D tentatively fits TRDD2 or TRDD3 (5 bases each). CDR3 length equals 19 residues. CDR1 and CDR2 (germline): TSWWSYY, QGS. V lost 1 base, J lost 2 bases, and 23 bases lay in between.

Remarks on this clone: The TCRdb record carries a much larger clone's protein, which differs from this DNA's translation at residue 15; a read error is the likely cause, and the protein listed here is the DNA translation. The chain carries TRDV1 and TRDJ1; 9 nucleotides line up with TRDD3. CDR3 length: 24 amino acids. V was clipped by 0 bases and J by 1 base; unmatched bases: 27. In germline, CDR1 is TSWWSYY, CDR2 QGS. The DNA of the CDR3 is TGTGCTCTTGGGGAACTATCGAGATCAATTCCTACTCCTTCGCCGGGGATACGCACCGATAAACTCATCTTT. Translating gives CALGELSRSIPTPSPGIRTDKLIF.

This clone is termed medium-sized. V usage is TRDV1 and J usage is TRDJ1; D might be TRDD3 (6 bases). V gave up 3 bases and J gave up 0 bases, with 20 bases separating them. Germline V gives CDR1 TSWWSYY, CDR2 QGS. The CDR3 loop spans 18 amino acids. The CDR3 here is CALGDPVGLGVYTDKLIF. As DNA, the CDR3 is TGTGCTCTTGGGGACCCCGTCGGGTTGGGGGTCTACACCGATAAACTCATCTTT.

Remarks on this clone: A far larger clone is one nucleotide away, so this likely arose from a read error. Other DNA sequences in this sample translate to the same CDR3. The gene calls are TRDV2 and TRDJ3, with TRDD3 matching over 7 bases. The CDR3 runs to 19 residues. Per the germline V gene, CDR1 is GEAIGNYY and CDR2 is EKD. J lost 0 bases, V lost 0 bases, and 7 bases had no gene match. CDR3 loop: CACDTAGGPSSWDTRQMFF. In DNA, the CDR3 is TGTGCCTGTGACACCGCTGGGGGCCCGAGCTCCTGGGACACCCGACAGATGTTTTTC.

This clone occurred a few times. A far larger clone is one base from this, pointing to a likely read error. The sample contains more than one DNA sequence encoding this CDR3. V gene TRDV2 combines with J gene TRDJ1; 7 bases are shared with TRDD3. The germline V gene has CDR1 GEAIGNYY and CDR2 EKD. Losses at the gene ends were 0 bases for V and 6 bases for J; bases not matched to a gene: 21. The CDR3 length is 19 residues. CDR3 sequence reads: CACDTVGGRTGERPNKLIF. The CDR3 nucleotides are TGTGCCTGTGACACCGTGGGGGGACGTACTGGGGAGCGCCCCAATAAACTCATCTTT.

About this clone: TCRdb's entry gives the protein of a much larger clone, which mismatches this DNA's translation at residue 9, likely from a read error; the protein reported here is translated from the DNA. V and J are TRDV2 and TRDJ1; D possibly corresponds to TRDD1 (6 bases). V lost 3 bases and J 0 bases, leaving 19 bases between the germline ends. There are 17 residues in the CDR3. In germline, CDR1 is GEAIGNYY, CDR2 EKD. The CDR3 region has the DNA TGTGCCTGTGACTCCCTATTGGGGAATAGTTACACCGATAAACTCATCTTT. It encodes CACDSLLGNSYTDKLIF.

This clone has a handful of counts. Given a far larger clone just one base away, this is likely a sequencing read error. Other nucleotide sequences from this sample produce the same CDR3. The chain combines TRDV2 with TRDJ1; TRDD3 agrees at 13 bases. Germline V lookup: CDR1 GEAIGNYY, CDR2 EKD. There are 20 residues in the CDR3. The CDR3 DNA is TGTGCCTGCGACACCGTCGCCGACTGGGGGATACGCGGGGTCACCGATAAACTCATCTTT. Protein sequence: CACDTVADWGIRGVTDKLIF.

Of note for this clone: TCRdb attributes to this sequence the protein of a much larger clone, which differs from the DNA translation at residue 13; a read error is likely, and the protein displayed is translated from the DNA. The rearrangement uses TRDV2 and TRDJ1, with 7 bases aligning to TRDD3. The CDR3 consists of 21 residues. With V trimmed by 0 bases and J by 0 bases, 21 bases remained unmatched. The V gene's germline CDR1 is GEAIGNYY and CDR2 EKD. Here the CDR3 reads CACDTDLVDTRQGFYTDKLIF. Here the CDR3 DNA reads TGTGCCTGTGACACCGACTTGGTGGATACGCGTCAAGGTTTTTACACCGATAAACTCATCTTT.

This clone is termed large. Additional DNA sequences in this sample encode the identical CDR3. The rearrangement joins TRDV2 to TRDJ1, with 8 bases that match TRDD3. V dropped 0 bases and J dropped 0; count of bases not matched to a gene: 2. CDR1 and CDR2 from the germline V gene are GEAIGNYY and EKD. The CDR3 totals 15 residues. The CDR3: CACDTLGIHTDKLIF. The CDR3, as DNA: TGTGCCTGTGACACCTTGGGGATACACACCGATAAACTCATCTTT.

Many counts were recorded for this clone. A much larger clone lies a single base off, so this may be a read error. Other DNA sequences in the sample encode the same CDR3. This chain connects TRDV2 to TRDJ1, with 13 bases lining up with TRDD3. The germline CDR1 and CDR2 sequences are GEAIGNYY and EKD. V trimming: 3 bases; J trimming: 1 base; junction bases outside the gene matches: 10. The CDR3 is made up of 18 amino acids. The DNA of the CDR3 is TGTGCCTGTGACCCTTTACTGGGGGATACGCGGACCACCGATAAACTCATCTTT. This codes for CACDPLLGDTRTTDKLIF.

On this clone itself: Translating this DNA gives a protein that differs at residue 3 from the TCRdb one, which belongs to a much larger clone; a read error is likely, and the protein shown is this translation. The gene calls are TRDV2 and TRDJ1; no firm D call. CDR1 and CDR2 from the germline V gene are GEAIGNYY and EKD. This CDR3 comprises 16 residues. The CDR3 is CARDPIIAGDTDKLIF. The DNA of the CDR3 is TGTGCCCGTGACCCCATAATCGCGGGAGACACCGATAAACTCATCTTT.

By sample fraction, this clone is large (0.1 to 1%). This same CDR3 is encoded by further DNA sequences in the sample. The rearrangement uses TRDV2 and TRDJ1; 13 bases are a match to TRDD3. Germline values: CDR1 GEAIGNYY, CDR2 EKD. The CDR3 spans 19 residues. With 1 base clipped from V and 3 bases from J, the junction kept 13 bases outside the gene matches. The CDR3 here is CACDTLLGDTRRGPDKLIF. The DNA for the CDR3 is TGTGCCTGTGACACTTTACTGGGGGATACGCGAAGAGGACCCGATAAACTCATCTTT.

This clone was observed a handful of times. TCRdb records a much larger clone's protein for this DNA, with a difference at residue 3 that likely arises from a read error; the protein given is the translation of the DNA. The rearrangement uses TRDV2 and TRDJ1; 12 nucleotides match TRDD3. The CDR3 extends over 16 amino acids. CDR1 and CDR2 (germline): GEAIGNYY, EKD. CDR3 nucleotide sequence: TGTGCCCGTGACTTTCTACTGGGGGATACTGGCGATAAACTCATCTTT. Its protein product is CARDFLLGDTGDKLIF.

With regard to this clone: TCRdb's protein, taken from a much larger clone, differs from this DNA's translation at residue 9, likely owing to a read error; the protein displayed comes from the DNA. V and J are TRDV2 and TRDJ1; a possible D gene is TRDD3 (6 bases). V lost 2 bases, J lost 1 base, and 13 bases lay in between. The CDR3 is 15 residues long. Germline assignment: CDR1 GEAIGNYY and CDR2 EKD. CDR3 sequence reads: CACDKMGACTDKLIF. The CDR3 bases are TGTGCCTGTGACAAGATGGGGGCTTGCACCGATAAACTCATCTTT.

This clone has just a few counts. With a far larger clone one base away, a read error is the likely cause. This CDR3 is also generated by other DNA sequences in the sample. The chain carries TRDV2 and TRDJ1; D unclear. This CDR3 comprises 18 residues. Germline CDR1 GEAIGNYY, CDR2 EKD. DNA for the CDR3: TGTGCCTGTGACACCCTGCCGGGTGGGCAGAAAGTGGCCGATAAACTTATCTTT. This encodes CACDTLPGGQKVADKLIF.

As for this clone: This DNA's translation differs at residue 11 from TCRdb's protein, which comes from a much larger clone; a read error is likely, and the protein shown is translated from the DNA. This chain joins TRDV2 and TRDJ1; 12 bases match TRDD3. Germline lookup yields CDR1 GEAIGNYY and CDR2 EKD. The CDR3 has 16 residues. V shed 1 base, J shed 2 bases, and the junction held 4 bases outside the gene matches. CDR3 sequence reads: CACDTPLGDTTDKLIF. In DNA, the CDR3 is TGTGCCTGTGACACACCCCTGGGGGATACGACCGATAAACTCATCTTT.

As for this clone: A far bigger clonotype differs at one base, so this is likely a read error. The same CDR3 also results from other DNA sequences found in this sample. The gene calls are TRDV2 and TRDJ1, with 7 bases matching TRDD3. Germline trimming cut 0 bases from V and 4 bases from J; bases unmatched to any gene: 10. This CDR3 region has 16 residues. Germline loops: CDR1 GEAIGNYY, CDR2 EKD. Here the CDR3 DNA reads TGTGCCTGTGACACCGTGGGAGGGATACACCGCGATAAACTCATCTTT. Its protein product is CACDTVGGIHRDKLIF.

This clone was picked up a small number of times. A far larger clone is one base from this, pointing to a likely read error. Other DNA sequences from this sample encode an identical CDR3 as well. This rearrangement joins TRDV2 to TRDJ1; 8 bases map to TRDD3. CDR1 and CDR2 from the germline V gene are GEAIGNYY and EKD. This CDR3 comprises 21 residues. The CDR3 loop reads CACDSLGTGGPNYYVADKLIF. The CDR3 coding sequence is TGTGCCTGTGACTCCCTAGGTACTGGGGGTCCCAACTACTACGTAGCCGATAAACTCATCTTC.

About this clone itself: The protein TCRdb lists belongs to a much larger clone and differs from this DNA's translation at residue 9, which points to a read error; the protein shown is made from the DNA. The CDR3 protein is CALGERAMRNTDKLIF. The CDR3 nucleotides are TGTGCTCTTGGGGAACGGGCCATGAGGAACACCGATAAACTCATCTTT. The chain carries TRDV1 and TRDJ1; D not resolved. The germline CDR1 and CDR2 sequences are TSWWSYY and QGS. The germline V and J ends were trimmed by 1 base and 0 bases, with 12 bases remaining between them. The CDR3 extends over 16 amino acids.

Details on this clone: This sequence is one base from a far larger clone and is likely a read error. Other nucleotide sequences from this sample produce the same CDR3. The chain uses TRDV2 and TRDJ1, with D possibly matching TRDD3 (6 bases). Trimming pared 0 bases from V and 2 bases from J, leaving 21 bases between. This CDR3 comprises 18 residues. The germline CDR1 and CDR2 sequences are GEAIGNYY and EKD. DNA of the CDR3: TGTGCCTGTGACACCGTACTGACCGGGGGAAGGGAAACCGATAAACTCATCTTT. Residues: CACDTVLTGGRETDKLIF.

This clone was recorded a few times. The J gene is TRDJ1, while no V gene call was made. This CDR3 has 13 residues. The CDR3 is CASFRRYTDKLIF. CDR3 DNA: TGTGCTTCATTTAGGAGGTACACCGATAAACTCATCTTT.

This clone was found a few times. TCRdb shows a much larger clone's protein in place of this DNA's translation, and the two differ at residue 11, likely through a read error; the protein shown is translated from the DNA. This chain links TRDV2 with TRDJ1, with TRDD3 identical over 8 bases. The trim removed 0 bases at V and 1 base at J, leaving 9 bases unmatched. The CDR3 totals 17 residues. Germline V gene lookup returns CDR1 GEAIGNYY and CDR2 EKD. The CDR3 DNA follows: TGTGCCTGTGACACCCTAAAGGTACTGGGGGTCACCGATAAACTCATCTTT. It yields the protein CACDTLKVLGVTDKLIF.

Note on this clone: TCRdb lists the protein of a much larger clone for this DNA, which differs at residue 7, so this is likely a read error; the protein given here is translated from the DNA itself. V usage is TRDV3 and J usage is TRDJ1; weak D call: TRDD3 (5 bases). CDR1 and CDR2 (germline): TVYSNPD, GDNSRS (reference sequence). The V end lost 4 bases, the J end lost 0 bases, and 21 bases lay between the germline ends. The CDR3 length is 16 residues. CDR3 DNA: TGTGCCTCCGGCTTAGGATCAGGGGGGTACACCGATAAACTCATCTTT. This translates into CASGLGSGGYTDKLIF.